This T cell receptor (beta chain) is from a study of monozygotic twins with cystic fibrosis. The V end lost 0 bases, the J end lost 1 base, and 15 bases lay between the germline ends. This CDR3 region has 17 residues. Germline V CDR1 and CDR2: ENHRY, SYGVKD. Whole-study results and caveats: Unrelated CF individuals shared fewer identical clonotypes than monozygotic CF twins. Clonality was generally low (median approximately 0.0094), higher in the most severe patients. V usage most resembled the co-twin in 13 of 16 pairs. Age, concordance and disease severity did not associate with shared CDR3 numbers.

This table comes from immunoSEQ multiplex PCR, and its TCRdb copy is limited to in-frame clones, with some not included. Of about 22,000 clones in the sample, about 86% were seen once. Of note for this clone: Its antigen is not identified.

The specimen was blood. The origin of this receptor is a woman in her twenties or thirties with cystic fibrosis. The chain joins TRBV10-3 to TRBJ1-1, with a tentative D call TRBD1 (5 bases). CDR3 bases: TGTGCCATCAGTGAGTCGACAGCCAGGGTTGCGAACACTGAAGCTTTCTTT. Amino acid sequence: CAISESTARVANTEAFF.